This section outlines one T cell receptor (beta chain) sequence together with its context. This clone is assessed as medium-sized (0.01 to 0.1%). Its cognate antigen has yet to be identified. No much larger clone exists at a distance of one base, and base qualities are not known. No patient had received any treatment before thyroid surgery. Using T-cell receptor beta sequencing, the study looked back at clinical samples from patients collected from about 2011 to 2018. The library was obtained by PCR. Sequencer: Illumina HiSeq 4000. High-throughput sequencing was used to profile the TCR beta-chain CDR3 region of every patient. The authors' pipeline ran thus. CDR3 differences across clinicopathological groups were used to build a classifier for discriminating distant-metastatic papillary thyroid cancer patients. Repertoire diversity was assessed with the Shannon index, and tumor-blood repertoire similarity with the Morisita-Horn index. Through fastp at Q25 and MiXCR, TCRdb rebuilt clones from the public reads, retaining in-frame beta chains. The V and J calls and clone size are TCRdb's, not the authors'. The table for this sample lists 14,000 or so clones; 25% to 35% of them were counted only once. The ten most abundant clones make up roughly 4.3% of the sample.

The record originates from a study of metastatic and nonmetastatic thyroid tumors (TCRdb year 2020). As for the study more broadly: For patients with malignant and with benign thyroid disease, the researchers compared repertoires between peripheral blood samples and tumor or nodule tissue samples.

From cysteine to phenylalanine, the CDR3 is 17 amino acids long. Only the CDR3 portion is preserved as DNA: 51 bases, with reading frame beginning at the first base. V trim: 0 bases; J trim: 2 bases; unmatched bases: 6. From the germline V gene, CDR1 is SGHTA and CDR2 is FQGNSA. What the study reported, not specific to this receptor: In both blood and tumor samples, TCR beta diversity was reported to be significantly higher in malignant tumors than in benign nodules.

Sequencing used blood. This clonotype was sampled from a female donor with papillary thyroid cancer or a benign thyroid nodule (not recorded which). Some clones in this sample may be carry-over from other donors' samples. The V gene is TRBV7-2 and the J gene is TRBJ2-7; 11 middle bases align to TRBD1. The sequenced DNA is TGTGCCAGCAGCTTAGCTGCTCCGGGACAGGGGGCCTACGAGCAGTACTTC. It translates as CASSLAAPGQGAYEQYF.